The clone carrying this TCR beta chain was detected a few times. Antigen unknown. These data are taken from a study of molecular identifiers for immune sequencing clone quantification. Previously reported methods and listed TCR primers produced the bulk TCR libraries. Each CDR3 protein gets one entry after TCRdb re-called the PCR reads with MiXCR. The sample gives more than 450,000 distinct CDR3 sequences, about a fifth of which show up once; 0.7% to 0.95% is in the top ten. Study-level results: Even with 1 million or so naive cells present, spiked Jurkat TCR RNA from one cell was reportedly detectable. Among effectors, clones above 20 RNA copies held over 98% of molecules; among naive cells, under 1%.

In the sort, naive CD8 T cells were defined as CD8+CD4-CCR7+CD45RA+. The sample was naive CD8+ T cells from blood, with Jurkat cell RNA spiked in. Sample subset: FACS-sorted CD8+CD4-CCR7+CD45RA+ naive T cells. The TCR originated in a human donor in good health. Some libraries in this study had Jurkat cell RNA spiked in.

This CDR3 is CASSNRGGETQYF. The CDR3 DNA reads TGTGCCAGCAGCAACAGGGGTGGAGAGACCCAGTACTTC. This chain joins TRBV25-1 and TRBJ2-5, with TRBD1 matching over 7 bases. Germline CDR1 reads MGHDK; CDR2 reads SYGVNS. J was trimmed by 4 bases and V by 6 bases; bases with no gene match: 5. This CDR3 spans 13 amino acids. The complete variable domain, with remaining parts taken from reference TRBV25-1 and TRBJ2-5, reads EADIYQTPRYLVIGTGKKITLECSQTMGHDKMYWYQQDPGMELHLIHYSYGVNSTEKGDLSSESTVSRIRTEHFPLTLESARPSHTSQYLCASSNRGGETQYFGPGTRLLVL.